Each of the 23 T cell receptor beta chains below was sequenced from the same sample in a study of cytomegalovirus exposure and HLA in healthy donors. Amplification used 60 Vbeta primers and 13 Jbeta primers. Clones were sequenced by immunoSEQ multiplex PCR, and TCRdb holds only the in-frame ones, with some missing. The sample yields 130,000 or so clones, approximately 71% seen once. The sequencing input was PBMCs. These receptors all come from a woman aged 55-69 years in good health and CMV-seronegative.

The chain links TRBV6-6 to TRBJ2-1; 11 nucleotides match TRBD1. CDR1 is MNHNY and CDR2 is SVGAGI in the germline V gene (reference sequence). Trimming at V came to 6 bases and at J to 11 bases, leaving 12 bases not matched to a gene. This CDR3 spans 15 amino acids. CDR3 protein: CASRKPGQGDPQQFF. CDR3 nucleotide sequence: TGTGCCAGCAGAAAACCGGGACAGGGGGATCCTCAGCAGTTCTTC.

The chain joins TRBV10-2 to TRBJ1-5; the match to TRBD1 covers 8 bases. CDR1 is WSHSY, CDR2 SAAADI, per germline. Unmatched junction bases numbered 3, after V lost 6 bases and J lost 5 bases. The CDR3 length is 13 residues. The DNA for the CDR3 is TGCGCCAGCAGAGCGGACAGGGATCAGCCCCAGCATTTT. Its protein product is CASRADRDQPQHF.

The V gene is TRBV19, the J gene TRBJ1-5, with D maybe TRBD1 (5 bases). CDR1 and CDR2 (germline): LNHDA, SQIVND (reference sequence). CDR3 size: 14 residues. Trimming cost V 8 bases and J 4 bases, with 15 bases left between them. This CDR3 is CASSKRGTNQPQHF. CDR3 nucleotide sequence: TGTGCCAGTTCCAAGCGGGGGACTAATCAGCCCCAGCATTTT.

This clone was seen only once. The CDR3 protein is CASSTGTGNEKLFF. The CDR3 bases are TGCGCCAGCAGTACCGGGACAGGGAATGAAAAACTGTTTTTT. This chain joins TRBV5-1 and TRBJ1-4, with 9 bases lining up with TRBD1. The CDR3 covers 14 residues. The V segment lost 5 bases and the J segment 5 bases; nucleotides outside the gene matches: 4. Germline V CDR1 and CDR2: SGHRS, YFSETQ. The full variable domain, rest sourced from reference TRBV5-1 and TRBJ1-4, is KAGVTQTPRYLIKTRGQQVTLSCSPISGHRSVSWYQQTPGQGLQFLFEYFSETQRNKGNFPGRFSGRQFSNSRSEMNVSTLELGDSALYLCASSTGTGNEKLFFGSGTQLSVL.

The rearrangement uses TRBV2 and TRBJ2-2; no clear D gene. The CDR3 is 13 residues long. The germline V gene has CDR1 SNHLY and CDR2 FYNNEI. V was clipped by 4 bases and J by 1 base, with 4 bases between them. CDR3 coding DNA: TGTGCCAGCAGTGGGCTGAACACCGGGGAGCTGTTTTTT. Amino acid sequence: CASSGLNTGELFF.

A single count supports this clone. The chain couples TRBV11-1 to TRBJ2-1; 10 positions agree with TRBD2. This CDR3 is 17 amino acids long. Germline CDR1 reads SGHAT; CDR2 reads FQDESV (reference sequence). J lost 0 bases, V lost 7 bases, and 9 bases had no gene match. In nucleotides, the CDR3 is TGTGCCAGCAAAAGGGGACTAGCGTATACCTCCTACAATGAGCAGTTCTTC. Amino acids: CASKRGLAYTSYNEQFF. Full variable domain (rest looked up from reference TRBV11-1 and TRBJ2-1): EAEVAQSPRYKITEKSQAVAFWCDPISGHATLYWYRQILGQGPELLVQFQDESVVDDSQLPKDRFSAERLKGVDSTLKIQPAELGDSAMYLCASKRGLAYTSYNEQFFGPGTRLTVL.

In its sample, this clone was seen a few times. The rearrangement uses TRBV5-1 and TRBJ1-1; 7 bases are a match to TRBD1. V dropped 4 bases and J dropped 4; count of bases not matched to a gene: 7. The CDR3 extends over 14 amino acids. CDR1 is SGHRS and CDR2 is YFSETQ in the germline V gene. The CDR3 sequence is CASSVRQGGTEAFF. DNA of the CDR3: TGCGCCAGCAGCGTAAGACAGGGAGGCACTGAAGCTTTCTTT.

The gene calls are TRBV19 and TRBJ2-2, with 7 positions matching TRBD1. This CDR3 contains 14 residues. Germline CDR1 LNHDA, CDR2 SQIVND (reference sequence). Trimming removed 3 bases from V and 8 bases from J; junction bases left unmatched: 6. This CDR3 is CASSMRQGPGELFF. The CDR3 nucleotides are TGTGCCAGTAGTATGAGACAGGGTCCAGGGGAGCTGTTTTTT. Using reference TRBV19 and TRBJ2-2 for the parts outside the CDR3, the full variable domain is DGGITQSPKYLFRKEGQNVTLSCEQNLNHDAMYWYRQDPGQGLRLIYYSQIVNDFQKGDIAEGYSVSREKKESFPLTVTSAQKNPTAFYLCASSMRQGPGELFFGEGSRLTVL.

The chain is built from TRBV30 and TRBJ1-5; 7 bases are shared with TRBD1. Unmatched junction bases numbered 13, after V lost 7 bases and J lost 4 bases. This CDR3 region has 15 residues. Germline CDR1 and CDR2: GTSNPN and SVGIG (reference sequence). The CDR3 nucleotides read TGTGCCTTCTTGGTGAGAGGGGGCGTGAATCAGCCCCAGCATTTT. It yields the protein CAFLVRGGVNQPQHF.

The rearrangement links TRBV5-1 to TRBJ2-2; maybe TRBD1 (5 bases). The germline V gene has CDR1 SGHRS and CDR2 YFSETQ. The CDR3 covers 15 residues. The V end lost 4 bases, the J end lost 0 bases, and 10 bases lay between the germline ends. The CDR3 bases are TGCGCCAGCAGCCGTACAGGCCCGAACACCGGGGAGCTGTTTTTT. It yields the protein CASSRTGPNTGELFF. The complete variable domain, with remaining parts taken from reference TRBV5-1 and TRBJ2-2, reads KAGVTQTPRYLIKTRGQQVTLSCSPISGHRSVSWYQQTPGQGLQFLFEYFSETQRNKGNFPGRFSGRQFSNSRSEMNVSTLELGDSALYLCASSRTGPNTGELFFGEGSRLTVL.

DNA of the CDR3: TGTGCCAGCAGCTTCGCGGGGGAGGGCACTGAAGCTTTCTTT. As protein: CASSFAGEGTEAFF. The chain recombines TRBV7-6 with TRBJ1-1; possibly TRBD1 for D (5 bases). Germline assignment: CDR1 SGHVS and CDR2 FNYEAQ. The CDR3 extends over 14 amino acids. With 3 bases removed from V and 4 bases from J, the gap between germline ends came to 12 bases.

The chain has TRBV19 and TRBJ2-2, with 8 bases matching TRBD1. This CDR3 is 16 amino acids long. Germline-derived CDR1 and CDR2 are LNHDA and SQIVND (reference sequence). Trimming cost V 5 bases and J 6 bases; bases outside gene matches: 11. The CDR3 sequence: CASSEGQGWVPGELFF. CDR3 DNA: TGTGCCAGTAGTGAAGGACAGGGATGGGTTCCCGGGGAGCTGTTTTTT.

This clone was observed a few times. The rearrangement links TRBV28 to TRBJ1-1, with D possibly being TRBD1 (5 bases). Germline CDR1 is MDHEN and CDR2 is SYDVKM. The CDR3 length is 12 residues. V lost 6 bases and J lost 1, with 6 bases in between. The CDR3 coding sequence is TGTGCCAGCAGCACAGGGAACACTGAAGCTTTCTTT. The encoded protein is CASSTGNTEAFF.

Here the CDR3 DNA reads TGTGCCAGCAGCTTAGTAGCGGGAGGGGGCAATGAGCAGTTCTTC. This gives the protein CASSLVAGGGNEQFF. The chain uses TRBV7-9 and TRBJ2-1, with 11 bases aligning to TRBD2. CDR1 is SEHNR and CDR2 is FQNEAQ in the germline V gene (reference sequence). V lost 1 base and J lost 6; bases outside the gene matches: 2. The CDR3 consists of 15 residues.

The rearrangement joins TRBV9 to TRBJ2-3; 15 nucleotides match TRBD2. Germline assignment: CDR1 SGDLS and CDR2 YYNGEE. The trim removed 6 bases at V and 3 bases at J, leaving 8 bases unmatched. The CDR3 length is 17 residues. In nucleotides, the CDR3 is TGTGCCAGCACCGGGACTAGCGGGGGGCACCAAACAGATACGCAGTATTTT. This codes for CASTGTSGGHQTDTQYF. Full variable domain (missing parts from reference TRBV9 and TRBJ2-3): DSGVTQTPKHLITATGQRVTLRCSPRSGDLSVYWYQQSLDQGLQFLIQYYNGEERAKGNILERFSAQQFPDLHSELNLSSLELGDSALYFCASTGTSGGHQTDTQYFGPGTRLTVL.

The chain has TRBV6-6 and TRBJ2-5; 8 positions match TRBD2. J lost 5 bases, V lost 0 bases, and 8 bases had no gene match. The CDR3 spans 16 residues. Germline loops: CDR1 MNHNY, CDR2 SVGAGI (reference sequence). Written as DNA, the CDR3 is TGTGCCAGCAGTTACTCGGGTCGGGGGGGCCCCGAGACCCAGTACTTC. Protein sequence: CASSYSGRGGPETQYF.

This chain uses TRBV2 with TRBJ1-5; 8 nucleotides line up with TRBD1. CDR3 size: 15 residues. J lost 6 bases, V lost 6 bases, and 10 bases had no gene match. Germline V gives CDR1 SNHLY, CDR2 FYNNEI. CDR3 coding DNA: TGTGCCAGCAGGAAATTGACAGGGGAGACTCAGCCCCAGCATTTT. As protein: CASRKLTGETQPQHF.

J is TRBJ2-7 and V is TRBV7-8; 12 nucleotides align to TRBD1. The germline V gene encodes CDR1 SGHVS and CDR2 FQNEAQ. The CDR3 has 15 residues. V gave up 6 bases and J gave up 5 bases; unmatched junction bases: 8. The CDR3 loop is CASRFHGTGGHEQYF. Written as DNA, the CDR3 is TGTGCCAGCAGGTTCCACGGGACAGGGGGCCACGAGCAGTACTTC.

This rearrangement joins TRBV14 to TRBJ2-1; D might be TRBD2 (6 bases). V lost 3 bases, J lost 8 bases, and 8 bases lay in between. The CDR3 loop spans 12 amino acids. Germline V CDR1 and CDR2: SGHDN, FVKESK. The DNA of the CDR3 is TGTGCCAGCAGCCAGTGGGGGGATGAGCAGTTCTTC. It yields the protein CASSQWGDEQFF.

This chain's CDR3 is CASSRAGTTDTQYF. In nucleotides, the CDR3 is TGCGCCAGCAGCAGAGCGGGAACCACAGATACGCAGTATTTT. The rearrangement links TRBV10-1 to TRBJ2-3; 7 bases match TRBD2. The CDR3 extends over 14 amino acids. Germline CDR1 reads WNHNN; CDR2 reads SYGVQD (reference sequence). V lost 6 bases to trimming and J lost 2 bases; unmatched junction nucleotides: 5.

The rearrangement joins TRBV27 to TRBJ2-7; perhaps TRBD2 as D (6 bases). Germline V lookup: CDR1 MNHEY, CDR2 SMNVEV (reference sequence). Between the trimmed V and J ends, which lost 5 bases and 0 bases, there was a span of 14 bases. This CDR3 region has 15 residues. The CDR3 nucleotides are TGTGCCAGCAGTAGCCGACTAGTAATCTCCTACGAGCAGTACTTC. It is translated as CASSSRLVISYEQYF.

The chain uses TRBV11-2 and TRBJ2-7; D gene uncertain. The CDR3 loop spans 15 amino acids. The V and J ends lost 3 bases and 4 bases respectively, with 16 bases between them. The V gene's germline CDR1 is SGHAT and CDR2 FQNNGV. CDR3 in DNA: TGTGCCAGCAGCTTTGATCCGAGCCTCGTTTACGAGCAGTACTTC. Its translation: CASSFDPSLVYEQYF.

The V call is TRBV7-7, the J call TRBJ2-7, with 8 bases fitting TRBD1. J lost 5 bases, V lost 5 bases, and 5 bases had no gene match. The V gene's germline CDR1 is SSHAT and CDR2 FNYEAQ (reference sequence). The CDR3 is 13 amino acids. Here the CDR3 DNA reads TGTGCCAGCAGCCAGGACAGGGATCACGAGCAGTACTTC. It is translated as CASSQDRDHEQYF.